The present entry profiles one T cell receptor (beta chain) with its context. Its antigen is not identified. The source of the sample is a study of shared clonotypes between healthy human individuals. Across the whole study: Each donor contributed plates that comprised three CD4 naive, three CD4 memory, two CD8 naive and one CD8 memory.

Subsets obtained from CD4+ cells comprised CD45RA+ naive and CD45RA-negative memory cells. V was shortened by 0 bases and J by 5 bases, with 10 bases between the two germline ends. This CDR3 comprises 14 residues. Notes on the study in general: Around 5.3% of naive CD4 clonotypes were shared across a handful of donors.

TCRdb's copy holds only in-frame clones and misses some; the assay was immunoSEQ multiplex PCR. The data contain about 1.5 million clones, 95% to 99% of them seen just once; the ten biggest clones take up roughly 0.45%. The chain joins TRBV6-7 to TRBJ2-5; D uncertain. TRBV6-7 is an open reading frame, and its role is uncertain. Sequencing was done on a sample of naive CD4+ T cells sorted from blood. Subset in this sample: CD45RA+ positively selected. The TCR was taken from a man younger than 40 in good health. The CDR3: CASSYSWPQETQYF. The CDR3 bases are TGTGCCAGCAGTTACTCGTGGCCTCAGGAGACCCAGTACTTC.